This TCR beta chain was sequenced in a study of T cell changes during pregnancy in multiple sclerosis. This CDR3 has 15 residues. Germline CDR1 and CDR2: SGHRS and YFSETQ. The ends were cut back, 3 bases at V and 4 bases at J, with 11 bases in the middle. Profiling relied on immunoSEQ multiplex PCR, and the TCRdb table lists in-frame clones only, not all of them. Here the sample spans roughly 110,000 clones, roughly 90% being singletons. The chain links TRBV5-1 to TRBJ2-6, with a weak D call TRBD1 (5 bases). The origin of this receptor is a female donor in good health, enrolled as a control in a pregnancy study. Sequencing was performed on peripheral blood, taken in the third trimester of pregnancy. CDR3 in amino acids: CASSSTGGGANVLTF. The CDR3, as DNA: TGCGCCAGCAGCTCCACAGGTGGAGGGGCCAACGTCCTGACTTTC.